These 31 T cell receptor beta chains were all obtained from the same sample, sequenced in a study of blood T cell repertoires in COVID-19. Assay: immunoSEQ multiplex PCR; the TCRdb copy retains only in-frame clones and omits some. This table holds 72,000 or so clones, around 86% found once. The sequenced sample consisted of peripheral blood. The receptors stem from a woman aged 55-70 years with acute or convalescent COVID-19.

The genes are TRBV4-1 and TRBJ1-5, with TRBD1 matching over 8 bases. The germline V gene encodes CDR1 MGHRA and CDR2 YSYEKL. V dropped 4 bases and J dropped 6; count of bases not matched to a gene: 8. CDR3 length: 15 residues. CDR3 sequence reads: CASSLGQGVVQPQHF. The CDR3, as DNA: TGCGCCAGCAGCCTCGGACAGGGTGTGGTTCAGCCCCAGCATTTT.

The chain recombines TRBV7-6 with TRBJ2-1, with 9 nucleotides matching TRBD2. J gave up 8 bases and V 1 base, and 9 bases lay outside the gene matches. CDR3 length: 16 residues. In germline, CDR1 is SGHVS, CDR2 FNYEAQ. In DNA form, the CDR3 reads TGTGCCAGCAGCTTAGGCGGCGGGGGGGCGGCGTATGAGCAGTTCTTC. As protein: CASSLGGGGAAYEQFF.

V is TRBV27 and J is TRBJ1-5, with TRBD1 as a possible D gene (6 bases). This CDR3 contains 15 residues. V dropped 6 bases and J dropped 3 bases, with 15 bases sitting between them. The germline V gene has CDR1 MNHEY and CDR2 SMNVEV (reference sequence). The CDR3 here is CASSIQGPYNQPQHF. CDR3 DNA sequence: TGTGCCAGCAGCATTCAGGGGCCCTACAATCAGCCCCAGCATTTT.

The chain uses TRBV7-8 and TRBJ2-7; 7 bases match TRBD1. The V and J ends lost 1 base and 2 bases, in that order; junction bases with no gene match: 11. The CDR3 length is 17 residues. Germline loops: CDR1 SGHVS, CDR2 FQNEAQ. The CDR3 region is CASSLGAGGIGAYEQYF. CDR3 nucleotide sequence: TGTGCCAGCAGCTTAGGGGCAGGGGGTATCGGGGCCTACGAGCAGTACTTC.

CDR3 in amino acids: CASSTTLQGNYGYTF. DNA of the CDR3: TGTGCCAGCAGCACCACCCTACAGGGAAACTATGGCTACACCTTC. This chain joins TRBV9 and TRBJ1-2, with TRBD1 as a possible D gene (6 bases). This CDR3 has 15 residues. V lost 4 bases to trimming and J lost 2 bases, with 15 bases between them. Germline V gives CDR1 SGDLS, CDR2 YYNGEE.

This chain links TRBV14 with TRBJ2-6; TRBD1 matches at 9 bases. V trimming: 6 bases; J trimming: 0 bases; junction bases outside the gene matches: 6. CDR3 length equals 17 residues. Germline assignment: CDR1 SGHDN and CDR2 FVKESK. CDR3 region: CASRPDRGASGANVLTF. CDR3 sequence (DNA): TGTGCCAGCAGGCCGGACAGGGGAGCCTCTGGGGCCAACGTCCTGACTTTC.

This chain links TRBV25-1 with TRBJ1-2, with no clear D. The CDR3 loop spans 11 amino acids. CDR1 and CDR2 from the germline V gene are MGHDK and SYGVNS. The V end was cut by 8 bases, the J end by 6 bases, with 10 bases between. The CDR3 sequence is CASVSQDGYTF. The CDR3 bases are TGTGCCAGCGTCAGCCAGGATGGCTACACCTTC.

The chain uses TRBV5-4 and TRBJ2-7; 10 nucleotides match TRBD1. Germline trimming cut 5 bases from V and 2 bases from J; bases unmatched to any gene: 7. Germline loops: CDR1 SGHNT, CDR2 YYREEE (reference sequence). The CDR3 runs 15 residues. The CDR3 DNA reads TGTGCCAGCAGTCCCGGGGACAGGGGTCCCTACGAGCAGTACTTC. Translated, it gives CASSPGDRGPYEQYF.

Notes on this clone: Other DNA sequences from this sample encode an identical CDR3 as well. The V call is TRBV5-1, the J call TRBJ1-1, with unresolved D. The ends were cut back, 1 base at V and 1 base at J, with 5 bases in the middle. Germline CDR1 reads SGHRS; CDR2 reads YFSETQ. CDR3 size: 13 residues. The DNA for the CDR3 is TGCGCCAGCAGCTTGTCACAGAACACTGAAGCTTTCTTT. Protein sequence: CASSLSQNTEAFF.

The chain recombines TRBV3-1 (or the pseudogene TRBV3-2) with TRBJ2-3; TRBD2 matches 12 bases. Germline CDR1 and CDR2: LGHDT and YNNKEL (reference sequence). This CDR3 contains 16 residues. The J segment lost 14 bases and the V segment lost 4 bases, leaving 16 bases of the junction unmatched. This CDR3 is CASSRNSGTSGSPRYF. CDR3 nucleotide sequence: TGTGCCAGCAGCCGCAACTCCGGGACTAGCGGGTCCCCCCGGTATTTT.

This clone was recorded only once. The V gene is TRBV23-1, the J gene TRBJ2-1, with 9 positions matching TRBD1. TRBV23-1 is annotated as an ORF whose role is uncertain. The CDR3 length is 15 residues. V shed 8 bases and J 4 bases; nucleotides not matched to a gene: 9. Here the CDR3 reads CASDGGGQGYNEQFF. CDR3 nucleotides: TGCGCCAGCGACGGTGGAGGACAGGGGTACAATGAGCAGTTCTTC.

CDR3 protein: CASSQYGEETQYF. The DNA for the CDR3 is TGTGCCAGCAGCCAATACGGGGAAGAGACCCAGTACTTC. This chain joins TRBV3-1 (or the pseudogene TRBV3-2) and TRBJ2-5; tentative D call: TRBD2 (5 bases). The CDR3 sequence is 13 residues long. Trimming pared 2 bases from V and 3 bases from J, leaving 7 bases between. Per germline, CDR1 LGHDT and CDR2 YNNKEL (reference sequence).

This clone was detected only once. V gene TRBV28 combines with J gene TRBJ1-1; the D gene is possibly TRBD1 (5 bases). The length of the CDR3 is 14 residues. In germline, CDR1 is MDHEN, CDR2 SYDVKM. V dropped 4 bases and J dropped 2 bases, with 11 bases sitting between them. This CDR3 is CASSSDRYNTEAFF. CDR3 DNA sequence: TGTGCCAGCAGTTCCGACAGATATAACACTGAAGCTTTCTTT.

Only a few counts were recorded for this clone. The chain links TRBV6-1 to TRBJ1-2; D is undetermined. This CDR3 spans 14 amino acids. Per germline, CDR1 MNHNS and CDR2 SASEGT. Trimming took off 1 base at V and 0 bases at J, with 6 bases between the two ends. The CDR3 DNA sequence: TGTGCCAGCAGTGAAGGCAGTTCTAACTATGGCTACACCTTC. Its protein product is CASSEGSSNYGYTF.

This clone was observed a single time. This sequence joins TRBV3-1 (or the pseudogene TRBV3-2) and TRBJ2-1, with 9 bases aligning to TRBD1. Germline V gives CDR1 LGHDT, CDR2 YNNKEL (reference sequence). Trimming took 6 bases from V and 7 from J; bases not matched to a gene: 10. The CDR3 has 15 amino acids. CDR3 amino acids: CASSLPGTGRNEQFF. The CDR3 bases are TGTGCCAGCAGTTTACCCGGGACAGGGAGAAATGAGCAGTTCTTC.

The chain couples TRBV19 to TRBJ1-1; D unresolved. The germline CDR1 and CDR2 sequences are LNHDA and SQIVND (reference sequence). V was clipped by 1 base and J by 6 bases, with 12 bases between them. The CDR3 length is 14 residues. CDR3 in amino acids: CASSIVIPEAEAFF. Here the CDR3 DNA reads TGTGCCAGTAGTATAGTGATCCCGGAGGCTGAAGCTTTCTTT.

The chain couples TRBV7-9 to TRBJ2-7; TRBD1 might be the D (6 bases). The ends were cut back, 0 bases at V and 2 bases at J, with 14 bases in the middle. This CDR3 is 16 amino acids long. The V gene's germline CDR1 is SEHNR and CDR2 FQNEAQ (reference sequence). The CDR3 nucleotides are TGTGCCAGCAGCTTAGCCCGGGCCAGGGGCGCCTACGAGCAGTACTTC. Its protein is CASSLARARGAYEQYF. Full variable domain (outside the CDR3, taken from reference TRBV7-9 and TRBJ2-7): DTGVSQNPRHKITKRGQNVTFRCDPISEHNRLYWYRQTLGQGPEFLTYFQNEAQLEKSRLLSDRFSAERPKGSFSTLEIQRTEQGDSAMYLCASSLARARGAYEQYFGPGTRLTVT.

The chain employs TRBV5-1 and TRBJ1-1, with TRBD1 matching over 9 bases. Losses at the gene ends were 4 bases for V and 4 bases for J; bases not matched to a gene: 5. The CDR3 has 14 residues. Germline CDR1 reads SGHRS; CDR2 reads YFSETQ. The CDR3 here is CASSGWGQGTEAFF. The CDR3, as DNA: TGCGCCAGCAGCGGATGGGGACAGGGCACTGAAGCTTTCTTT. Combining the CDR3 with reference TRBV5-1 and TRBJ1-1 gives the whole variable domain KAGVTQTPRYLIKTRGQQVTLSCSPISGHRSVSWYQQTPGQGLQFLFEYFSETQRNKGNFPGRFSGRQFSNSRSEMNVSTLELGDSALYLCASSGWGQGTEAFFGQGTRLTVV.

This chain joins TRBV5-1 and TRBJ2-3; 10 bases agree with TRBD1. CDR1 is SGHRS and CDR2 is YFSETQ in the germline V gene. Trimming at V came to 4 bases and at J to 6 bases, leaving 5 bases not matched to a gene. CDR3 length: 14 residues. The CDR3 region is CASSNGQGVDTQYF. The CDR3, as DNA: TGCGCCAGCAGCAACGGACAGGGGGTGGATACGCAGTATTTT.

This chain links TRBV11-2 with TRBJ2-1; D call uncertain. The V end lost 0 bases, the J end lost 3 bases, and 9 bases lay between the germline ends. The germline gives CDR1 SGHAT, CDR2 FQNNGV. The CDR3 sequence is 15 residues long. In DNA, the CDR3 is TGTGCCAGCAGCTTAGAACCGGTAAGCTACAATGAGCAGTTCTTC. It codes for CASSLEPVSYNEQFF.

J is TRBJ2-5 and V is TRBV3-1 (or the pseudogene TRBV3-2), with TRBD2 as a possible D gene (6 bases). The CDR3 is made up of 14 amino acids. Germline-derived CDR1 and CDR2 are LGHDT and YNNKEL (reference sequence). The V and J ends lost 5 bases and 4 bases respectively, with 14 bases between them. CDR3 in DNA: TGTGCCAGCAGCGGCGGGACCTCTGGAGAGACCCAGTACTTC. Protein product: CASSGGTSGETQYF.

The chain couples TRBV7-9 to TRBJ2-5; D is ambiguous. The V and J ends lost 3 bases and 5 bases respectively, with 10 bases between them. Germline V gives CDR1 SEHNR, CDR2 FQNEAQ (reference sequence). The CDR3 runs 13 residues. The CDR3 nucleotides are TGTGCCAGCAGCTTTCACAGTTCGGAGACCCAGTACTTC. This sequence encodes CASSFHSSETQYF.

The table lists this clone with a few counts. This chain joins TRBV27 and TRBJ1-5; 8 nucleotides line up with TRBD1. The V gene end was trimmed by 5 bases and the J gene end by 8 bases; junction bases not matched to a gene: 8. Germline loops: CDR1 MNHEY, CDR2 SMNVEV (reference sequence). The CDR3 has 14 amino acids. The CDR3 here is CASSATGGGKPQHF. The CDR3 region has the DNA TGTGCCAGCAGTGCCACAGGGGGTGGGAAGCCCCAGCATTTT.

The chain carries TRBV10-3 and TRBJ2-3; weak D call: TRBD2 (6 bases). Germline CDR1 ENHRY, CDR2 SYGVKD. V was pared by 8 bases and J by 4 bases, with 13 bases between. The CDR3 sequence is 13 residues long. CDR3 in amino acids: CAISGGRADTQYF. DNA for the CDR3: TGTGCCATCTCCGGGGGTCGGGCAGATACGCAGTATTTT.

The V call is TRBV29-1, the J call TRBJ2-5, with a possible D match to TRBD2 (6 bases). The CDR3 is 13 residues long. Germline CDR1 and CDR2: SQVTM and ANQGSEA. The V and J ends lost 4 bases and 7 bases respectively, with 16 bases between them. CDR3 region: CSVALAGTGTQYF. DNA for the CDR3: TGCAGCGTTGCCCTTGCGGGAACGGGGACCCAGTACTTC. Based on the CDR3 plus reference TRBV29-1 and TRBJ2-5, the full variable domain is SAVISQKPSRDICQRGTSLTIQCQVDSQVTMMFWYRQQPGQSLTLIATANQGSEATYESGFVIDKFPISRPNLTFSTLTVSNMSPEDSSIYLCSVALAGTGTQYFGPGTRLLVL.

This clone was picked up one time. J is TRBJ1-5 and V is TRBV10-2; D is uncertain. V was pared by 0 bases and J by 7 bases, with 7 bases between. Germline V gives CDR1 WSHSY, CDR2 SAAADI. CDR3 length: 13 residues. CDR3 nucleotides: TGCGCCAGCAGTGAGTCGCAGCGGCAGCCCCAGCATTTT. As protein: CASSESQRQPQHF.

J is TRBJ1-6 and V is TRBV7-2; tentative D call: TRBD1 (6 bases). This CDR3 is built from 15 residues. Germline lookup yields CDR1 SGHTA and CDR2 FQGNSA. Trimming left V 5 bases short and J 5 bases short, with 13 bases between. CDR3 residues: CASSIGQLNNSPLHF. As DNA, the CDR3 is TGTGCCAGCAGCATCGGACAGCTCAATAATTCACCCCTCCACTTT.

This clone was detected only a few times. The chain uses TRBV6-5 and TRBJ1-6; 7 nucleotides agree with TRBD1. This CDR3 spans 14 amino acids. Germline trimming cut 7 bases from V and 7 bases from J; bases unmatched to any gene: 7. Germline CDR1 and CDR2: MNHEY and SVGAGI. Here the CDR3 reads CASKGAEENSPLHF. CDR3 sequence (DNA): TGTGCCAGCAAGGGGGCCGAGGAGAATTCACCCCTCCACTTT.

This chain uses TRBV5-1 with TRBJ1-2; 8 bases line up with TRBD1. V was clipped by 4 bases and J by 8 bases; unmatched bases: 10. This CDR3 comprises 14 residues. From germline, CDR1 is SGHRS and CDR2 YFSETQ. This chain's CDR3 is CASSLEQGARGYTF. Written as DNA, the CDR3 is TGCGCCAGCAGCCTGGAGCAGGGGGCGAGAGGCTACACCTTC.

The chain joins TRBV6-5 to TRBJ2-7; D might be TRBD1 (6 bases). V dropped 5 bases and J dropped 4 bases, with 12 bases sitting between them. The V gene's germline CDR1 is MNHEY and CDR2 SVGAGI. CDR3 length equals 13 residues. The CDR3 region is CASSITGLYEQYF. The DNA for the CDR3 is TGTGCCAGCAGTATAACAGGGTTGTACGAGCAGTACTTC.

The chain recombines TRBV5-1 with TRBJ1-4; D is ambiguous. The CDR3 spans 13 residues. V gave up 3 bases and J gave up 2 bases, with 5 bases separating them. Germline-derived CDR1 and CDR2 are SGHRS and YFSETQ. The CDR3 DNA reads TGCGCCAGCAGCTCACAGACTAATGAAAAACTGTTTTTT. Its protein product is CASSSQTNEKLFF.